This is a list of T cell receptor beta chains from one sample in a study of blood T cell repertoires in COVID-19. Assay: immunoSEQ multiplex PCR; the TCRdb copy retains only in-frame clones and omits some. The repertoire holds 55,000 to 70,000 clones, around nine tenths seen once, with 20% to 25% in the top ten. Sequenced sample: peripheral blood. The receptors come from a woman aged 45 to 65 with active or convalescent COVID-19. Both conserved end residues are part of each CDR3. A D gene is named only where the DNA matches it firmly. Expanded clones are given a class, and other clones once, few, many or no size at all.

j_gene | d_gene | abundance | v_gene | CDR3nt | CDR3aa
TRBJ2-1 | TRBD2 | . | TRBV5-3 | TGTGCCAGAAGCTTGGACACTAGCGGGAGGCCAAGCTCCTACAATGAGCAGTTCTTC | CARSLDTSGRPSSYNEQFF
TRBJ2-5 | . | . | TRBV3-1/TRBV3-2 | TGTGCCAGCAGCCCGGTCCAAGAGACCCAGTACTTC | CASSPVQETQYF
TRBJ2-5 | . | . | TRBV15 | TGTGCCACCAGCAGAGATCTTTGGGGGGAGTCGGAGACCCAGTACTTC | CATSRDLWGESETQYF
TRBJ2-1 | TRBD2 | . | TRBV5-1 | TGCGCCAGCAGTCTGGCGGGGGAGTTCTACAATGAGCAGTTCTTC | CASSLAGEFYNEQFF
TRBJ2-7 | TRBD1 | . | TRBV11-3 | TGTGCCAGCAGCTTAGGCGGGACAGGGGCCGGGGTTGACGAGCAGTACTTC | CASSLGGTGAGVDEQYF
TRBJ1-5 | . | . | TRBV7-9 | TGTGCCAGCAGCTACTTCCTCCAGCCCCAGCATTTT | CASSYFLQPQHF
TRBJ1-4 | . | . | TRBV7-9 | TGTGCCAGCAGCTTAGGGAGGTCAGCCAGAGCTAATGAAAAACTGTTTTTT | CASSLGRSARANEKLFF
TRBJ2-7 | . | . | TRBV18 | TGTGCCAGCTCACTAAGACAGAGCTACGAGCAGTACTTC | CASSLRQSYEQYF
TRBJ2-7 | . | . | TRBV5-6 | TGTGCCAGCAGCGTGGAGAGGCGTAAGGCCGAGCAGTACTTC | CASSVERRKAEQYF
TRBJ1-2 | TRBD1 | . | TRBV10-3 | TGTGCCATCAGTGTTGGACAGGGCACTAACTATGGCTACACCTTC | CAISVGQGTNYGYTF
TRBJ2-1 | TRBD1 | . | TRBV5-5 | TGTGCCAGCAGCTTGAGTCTGGGACAGAGCAATGAGCAGTTCTTC | CASSLSLGQSNEQFF
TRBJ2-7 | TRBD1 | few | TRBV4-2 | TGTGCCAGCAGCCGAGAACTACAGGGGTTGAGAGAGCAGTACTTC | CASSRELQGLREQYF
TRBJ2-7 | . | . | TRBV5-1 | TGCGCCAGCAGCTTTAGTCGGGAACCTTACGAGCAGTACTTC | CASSFSREPYEQYF
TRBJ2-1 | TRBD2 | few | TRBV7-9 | TGTGCCAGCAGCCCCGCAGGACTAGTTGGCAATGAGCAGTTCTTC | CASSPAGLVGNEQFF
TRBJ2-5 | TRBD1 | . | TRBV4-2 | TGTGCCAGCAGCCTTATGACAGGGGAGCGAGAGACCCAGTACTTC | CASSLMTGERETQYF
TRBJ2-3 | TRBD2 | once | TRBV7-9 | TGTGCCAGCAGCTATGCGGGAGGAACAGATACGCAGTATTTT | CASSYAGGTDTQYF
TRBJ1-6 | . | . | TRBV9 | TGTGCCAGCAGCCCACGGACAGTTAATTCACCCCTCCACTTT | CASSPRTVNSPLHF
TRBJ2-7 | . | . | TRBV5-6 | TGTGCCAGCAGCTTGGCCTCTCAGGGCGACCTTTGGGGCGAGCAGTACTTC | CASSLASQGDLWGEQYF
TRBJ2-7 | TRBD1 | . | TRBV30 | TGTGCCTCAACCGGGACAGGGAGATACGAGCAGTACTTC | CASTGTGRYEQYF
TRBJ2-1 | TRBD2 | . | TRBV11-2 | TGTGCCAGCAGCTTAGTCGGGACTAGCGGAGCCTACAATGAGCAGTTCTTC | CASSLVGTSGAYNEQFF
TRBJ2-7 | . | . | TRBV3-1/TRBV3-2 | TGTGCCAGCAGCCAAGATCAGGGGCCCCGCGAGCAGTACTTC | CASSQDQGPREQYF
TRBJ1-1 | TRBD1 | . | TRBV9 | TGTGCCAGCAGCACAGGGGGCTCTGAAGCTTTCTTT | CASSTGGSEAFF